One sample yielded the 2 T cell receptor beta chains listed below, sequenced in a study of blood T cell repertoires in COVID-19. The data were produced by immunoSEQ multiplex PCR, yet TCRdb's version contains in-frame clones alone and is incomplete. Of 150,000 to 200,000 clones detected, approximately 90% appear once; the ten largest clones hold 3.7%. Sample: peripheral blood. All receptors come from a young man with active or convalescent COVID-19.

The genes are TRBV24-1 and TRBJ1-5; 9 positions agree with TRBD1. Looked up from germline, CDR1 is KGHDR and CDR2 is SFDVKD. CDR3 length: 15 residues. V shed 3 bases, J shed 8 bases, and the junction held 7 bases outside the gene matches. The chain's CDR3 is CATSDRGGTGKPQHF. CDR3 DNA: TGTGCCACCAGTGATCGCGGGGGGACAGGGAAGCCCCAGCATTTT.

The gene calls are TRBV24-1 and TRBJ2-7, with a possible D match to TRBD1 (6 bases). Germline CDR1 reads KGHDR; CDR2 reads SFDVKD. The CDR3 runs to 16 residues. Trimming removed 10 bases at V and 0 bases at J, with 21 bases between. DNA for the CDR3: TGTGCCACGGTCCGGCGAACAACAGGGAGCTCCTACGAGCAGTACGTC. Protein product: CATVRRTTGSSYEQYV.